Below, 14 T cell receptor beta chains from the same sample are listed, as sequenced in a study of cytomegalovirus exposure and HLA in healthy donors. Both 60 Vbeta primers and 13 Jbeta primers went into the PCR. The protocol was immunoSEQ multiplex PCR, while the TCRdb copy is restricted to in-frame clones and leaves out a portion. Counted here are some 140,000 clones, over 70% occurring once; the ten biggest clones make up around 13%. The sequencing input was PBMCs. The receptors here all came from a man aged 25-45 years in good health and CMV-seropositive.

This clone turned up a few times. This chain links TRBV5-1 with TRBJ2-2, with 11 bases aligning to TRBD2. Losses at the gene ends were 5 bases for V and 6 bases for J; bases not matched to a gene: 0. CDR3 size: 13 residues. From germline, CDR1 is SGHRS and CDR2 YFSETQ. CDR3 bases: TGCGCCAGCAGGACTAGCGGGGCCGGGGAGCTGTTTTTT. Translating gives CASRTSGAGELFF.

The V and J genes are TRBV29-1 and TRBJ1-2, with 7 bases that match TRBD1. CDR1 and CDR2 (germline): SQVTM, ANQGSEA. V dropped 6 bases and J dropped 0; count of bases not matched to a gene: 7. This CDR3 region has 14 residues. The CDR3 protein is CSVATGEANYGYTF. The CDR3 bases are TGCAGCGTCGCCACAGGGGAAGCTAACTATGGCTACACCTTC.

The chain has TRBV5-4 and TRBJ2-7, with D hard to call. The CDR3 has 12 residues. Looked up from germline, CDR1 is SGHNT and CDR2 is YYREEE (reference sequence). The V end lost 1 base, the J end lost 5 bases, and 7 bases lay between the germline ends. CDR3 in DNA: TGTGCCAGCAGCTTGATGGGCGACGAGCAGTACTTC. This gives the protein CASSLMGDEQYF.

This rearrangement joins TRBV7-3 to TRBJ2-3; 7 bases fit TRBD2. Per germline, CDR1 SGHTA and CDR2 FQGTGA. The CDR3 runs to 16 residues. Germline trimming cut 4 bases from V and 2 bases from J; bases unmatched to any gene: 9. The CDR3 region has the DNA TGTGCCAGCAGCTCGGGACTAACAGGATACACAGATACGCAGTATTTT. This sequence encodes CASSSGLTGYTDTQYF.

The gene calls are TRBV29-1 and TRBJ1-1, with a weak D call TRBD1 (5 bases). Germline V CDR1 and CDR2: SQVTM, ANQGSEA. This CDR3 has 12 residues. Trimming took off 7 bases at V and 3 bases at J, with 12 bases between the two ends. CDR3 DNA sequence: TGCAGCGCCAGGGATTGGGACACTGAAGCTTTCTTT. It encodes CSARDWDTEAFF.

This rearrangement joins TRBV19 to TRBJ2-3; TRBD2 might be the D (5 bases). The CDR3 has 16 amino acids. Deletions cut 3 bases from V and 2 bases from J, with 15 bases between. Germline CDR1 is LNHDA and CDR2 is SQIVND (reference sequence). For the CDR3, the DNA is TGTGCCAGTAGTATCGTAGGGAGTCGGGTCACAGATACGCAGTATTTT. This encodes CASSIVGSRVTDTQYF.

The V call is TRBV14, the J call TRBJ2-1; D perhaps matches TRBD1 (5 bases). The CDR3 consists of 16 residues. The V end was cut by 2 bases, the J end by 3 bases, with 14 bases between. Germline assignment: CDR1 SGHDN and CDR2 FVKESK. CDR3 in DNA: TGTGCCAGCAGCCAATCACCCAGGGTTGGCTACAATGAGCAGTTCTTC. Its protein is CASSQSPRVGYNEQFF.

The chain employs TRBV28 and TRBJ2-5, with 7 bases that match TRBD2. The junction had 4 bases not matched to a gene; V was cut back by 1 base and J by 2 bases. Germline CDR1 is MDHEN and CDR2 is SYDVKM. CDR3 length: 15 amino acids. CDR3 coding DNA: TGTGCCAGCAGTTTATTGGGGGGGTATCAAGAGACCCAGTACTTC. Residues: CASSLLGGYQETQYF.

This clone was seen a handful of times. The gene calls are TRBV28 and TRBJ1-5; the match to TRBD1 covers 8 bases. Germline lookup yields CDR1 MDHEN and CDR2 SYDVKM. The ends lost 3 bases at V and 4 bases at J; junction bases unmatched: 2. This CDR3 is built from 14 residues. The chain's CDR3 is CASSLYRGNQPQHF. The CDR3 region has the DNA TGTGCCAGCAGTTTGTACAGGGGGAATCAGCCCCAGCATTTT.

The J gene is TRBJ1-3, the V gene TRBV30; 7 bases agree with TRBD1. The CDR3 sequence is 15 residues long. CDR1 is GTSNPN, CDR2 SVGIG, per germline (reference sequence). V was clipped by 2 bases and J by 2 bases; unmatched bases: 6. In nucleotides, the CDR3 is TGTGCCTGGAGTAAGGACAGGCTGACTGGAAACACCATATATTTT. It translates to CAWSKDRLTGNTIYF.

V gene TRBV19 combines with J gene TRBJ2-3; TRBD2 aligns across 9 bases. The CDR3 extends over 16 amino acids. The germline gives CDR1 LNHDA, CDR2 SQIVND (reference sequence). V lost 7 bases and J lost 0; bases outside the gene matches: 8. The CDR3, as DNA: TGTGCCAGTACCCCTCCGGGACTAGCTAGCACAGATACGCAGTATTTT. Translation: CASTPPGLASTDTQYF.

The V and J genes are TRBV2 and TRBJ1-5, with 8 bases matching TRBD1. CDR3 size: 13 residues. With V trimmed by 7 bases and J by 6 bases, 5 bases remained unmatched. The germline V gene has CDR1 SNHLY and CDR2 FYNNEI. Written as DNA, the CDR3 is TGTGCCAGCACCAGGGGGCTGGGTCAGCCCCAGCATTTT. Protein sequence: CASTRGLGQPQHF.

This chain joins TRBV11-3 and TRBJ2-7; D gene uncertain. The CDR3 has 14 residues. V dropped 4 bases and J dropped 5 bases, with 15 bases sitting between them. Germline V gives CDR1 SGHNT, CDR2 YENEEA. The CDR3 nucleotides are TGTGCCAGCAGCTCCCGCGCGGCTAGTCACGAGCAGTACTTC. Residues: CASSSRAASHEQYF.

This chain joins TRBV7-8 and TRBJ2-7; the D gene is possibly TRBD1 (5 bases). The V gene lost 1 base and the J gene lost 0 bases, with 16 bases spanning the gap. The length of the CDR3 is 17 residues. In germline, CDR1 is SGHVS, CDR2 FQNEAQ. The CDR3 bases are TGTGCCAGCAGCTTAGTTGTGGGGCCTCTCAACTCCTACGAGCAGTACTTC. Translated, it gives CASSLVVGPLNSYEQYF.